These 14 T cell receptor beta chains originate from one sample sequenced in a study of T cell repertoires in ileal Crohn's disease. Sequenced by immunoSEQ multiplex PCR; TCRdb stores in-frame clones only, minus some. The sample consists of 3,800 or so clones, about 72% of them appearing once. The material sequenced was ileal tissue. These receptors were obtained from an adult with Crohn's disease.

DNA of the CDR3: TGTGCCAGCAGTGAGTGGGGAGGGGAGACCCAGTACTTC. Translated: CASSEWGGETQYF. V gene TRBV2 combines with J gene TRBJ2-5, with TRBD2 matching 7 bases. V shed 3 bases, J shed 5 bases, and the junction held 3 bases outside the gene matches. Germline V lookup: CDR1 SNHLY, CDR2 FYNNEI. CDR3 length: 13 amino acids.

In this sample, this clone turned up once. The same CDR3 arises from other DNA sequences in this sample as well. The rearrangement joins TRBV9 to TRBJ2-3, with 11 positions matching TRBD2. The junction had 5 bases not matched to a gene; V was cut back by 3 bases and J by 2 bases. Germline V CDR1 and CDR2: SGDLS, YYNGEE. The CDR3 is 16 residues long. CDR3 nucleotides: TGTGCCAGCAGCGGTGGGACTAGCGGACTCACAGATACGCAGTATTTT. Translated: CASSGGTSGLTDTQYF.

This chain connects TRBV9 to TRBJ1-1, with D possibly being TRBD1 (5 bases). The CDR3 runs 14 residues. Trimming took 4 bases from V and 1 from J, leaving 11 bases between them. Per germline, CDR1 SGDLS and CDR2 YYNGEE. CDR3 nucleotide sequence: TGTGCCAGCAGCCCCCGGGGGACGAACACTGAAGCTTTCTTT. It codes for CASSPRGTNTEAFF.

The chain is built from TRBV18 and TRBJ1-6; 10 positions agree with TRBD1. Germline trimming cut 3 bases from V and 6 bases from J; bases unmatched to any gene: 8. CDR1 and CDR2 (germline): KGHSH, LQKENI. The CDR3 loop spans 17 amino acids. Here the CDR3 DNA reads TGTGCCAGCTCACCGACAGGGGGCCTTCCCTTTAATTCACCCCTCCACTTT. As protein: CASSPTGGLPFNSPLHF.

This chain links TRBV30 with TRBJ2-7; 8 bases are shared with TRBD2. This CDR3 has 14 amino acids. Losses at the gene ends were 8 bases for V and 4 bases for J; bases not matched to a gene: 13. Germline values: CDR1 GTSNPN, CDR2 SVGIG (reference sequence). The CDR3 reads CALERERGRYEQYF. The CDR3 nucleotides read TGTGCCCTGGAGAGAGAGCGGGGGAGATACGAGCAGTACTTC.

This clone was found a few times. This rearrangement joins TRBV9 to TRBJ1-1; a possible D gene is TRBD1 (6 bases). V shed 2 bases and J shed 5 bases, with 16 bases lying between them. The CDR3 length is 15 residues. Per germline, CDR1 SGDLS and CDR2 YYNGEE. The CDR3 DNA is TGTGCCAGCAGCGTCCAGGCAGGGGCTCGGACTGAAGCTTTCTTT. This gives the protein CASSVQAGARTEAFF.

The V and J genes are TRBV29-1 and TRBJ2-5, with a possible D match to TRBD1 (5 bases). The CDR3 covers 13 residues. Deletions cut 7 bases from V and 1 base from J, with 13 bases between. CDR1 is SQVTM, CDR2 ANQGSEA, per germline. CDR3 in DNA: TGCAGCGCTCCATCCGACAGCCAAGAGACCCAGTACTTC. Its translation is CSAPSDSQETQYF.

The J gene is TRBJ2-7, the V gene TRBV7-9; TRBD1 might be the D (6 bases). Looked up from germline, CDR1 is SEHNR and CDR2 is FQNEAQ (reference sequence). This CDR3 region has 11 residues. Trimming stripped 10 bases from V and 6 bases from J, with 13 bases between. CDR3 sequence reads: CAILRGVEQYF. The CDR3 nucleotides read TGTGCCATCCTCAGGGGTGTCGAGCAGTACTTC.

The rearrangement links TRBV29-1 to TRBJ1-2, with D possibly matching TRBD1 (5 bases). The CDR3 totals 14 residues. Germline V gene sequence: CDR1 SQVTM, CDR2 ANQGSEA. V lost 5 bases, J lost 2 bases, and 15 bases lay in between. The CDR3 bases are TGCAGCGTTCAACCAGGGTCCACCAACTATGGCTACACCTTC. Its translation is CSVQPGSTNYGYTF.

Written as DNA, the CDR3 is TGCGCCAGCAGCCAAGATCGTGCAGGGATCTACGAGCAGTACTTC. Encoded protein: CASSQDRAGIYEQYF. The chain employs TRBV4-3 and TRBJ2-5; the D gene is possibly TRBD1 (5 bases). Near its end, the DNA agrees better with TRBJ2-7, so the J call may be wrong. Germline lookup yields CDR1 LGHNA and CDR2 YSLEER. The length of the CDR3 is 15 residues.

The chain recombines TRBV7-6 with TRBJ1-1; weak D call: TRBD1 (6 bases). The CDR3 has 15 amino acids. Germline assignment: CDR1 SGHVS and CDR2 FNYEAQ. Trimming took 5 bases from V and 3 from J, leaving 16 bases between them. The CDR3: CASSAGGGADTEAFF. CDR3 nucleotide sequence: TGTGCCAGCAGCGCGGGGGGGGGCGCAGACACTGAAGCTTTCTTT. Full variable domain (missing parts from reference TRBV7-6 and TRBJ1-1): GAGVSQSPRYKVTKRGQDVALRCDPISGHVSLYWYRQALGQGPEFLTYFNYEAQQDKSGLPNDRFSAERPEGSISTLTIQRTEQRDSAMYRCASSAGGGADTEAFFGQGTRLTVV.

The chain couples TRBV5-1 to TRBJ2-6; TRBD1 agrees at 7 bases. The ends lost 4 bases at V and 1 base at J; junction bases unmatched: 5. The germline CDR1 and CDR2 sequences are SGHRS and YFSETQ. CDR3 length: 16 residues. In nucleotides, the CDR3 is TGCGCCAGCAGCGGACAGGTTTCGTCTGGGGCCAACGTCCTGACTTTC. It yields the protein CASSGQVSSGANVLTF.

The chain uses TRBV10-3 and TRBJ2-3; tentative D call: TRBD1 (6 bases). The CDR3 sequence is 15 residues long. In germline, CDR1 is ENHRY, CDR2 SYGVKD. V was pared by 6 bases and J by 1 base, with 14 bases between. The DNA of the CDR3 is TGTGCCATCAGGGATAGAAGACAGGGCACAGATACGCAGTATTTT. As protein: CAIRDRRQGTDTQYF.

This clone occurred a few times. V is TRBV18 and J is TRBJ2-3; 10 nucleotides match TRBD1. CDR1 KGHSH and CDR2 LQKENI come from the germline V gene. The V and J ends lost 6 bases and 3 bases, in that order; junction bases with no gene match: 9. The length of the CDR3 is 16 residues. In nucleotides, the CDR3 is TGTGCCAGCTCCCTCGGACAGGGGGGTGTGACAGATACGCAGTATTTT. It yields the protein CASSLGQGGVTDTQYF.